These 15 T cell receptor beta chains share one sample of origin, sequenced in a study of blood T cell repertoires in COVID-19. Only in-frame clones appear in the TCRdb table, and some are missing; sequencing was by immunoSEQ multiplex PCR. The data show about 300,000 clones, over 75% seen once. Sequencing was done on a sample of PBMCs or T cells enriched from blood (not recorded which). Receptors originate from a young man who had recovered from COVID-19.

This rearrangement joins TRBV4-2 to TRBJ2-7, with a possible D match to TRBD1 (5 bases). Germline V gives CDR1 LGHNA, CDR2 YNFKEQ. This CDR3 has 13 residues. V shed 0 bases and J shed 12 bases, with 15 bases lying between them. The CDR3 here is CASSQDTGLEAYF. The DNA for the CDR3 is TGTGCCAGCAGCCAAGACACAGGATTGGAAGCGTACTTC.

This clone was recorded only once. This chain connects TRBV10-3 to TRBJ2-7, with unresolved D. Germline-derived CDR1 and CDR2 are ENHRY and SYGVKD. V dropped 0 bases and J dropped 0 bases, with 12 bases sitting between them. CDR3 length: 16 residues. The CDR3, as DNA: TGTGCCATCAGTGAGTCAGAGGCTAAACTCTCCTACGAGCAGTACTTC. Translated: CAISESEAKLSYEQYF.

This clone was counted between two and nine times. The rearrangement links TRBV9 to TRBJ2-3; TRBD2 matches at 11 bases. This CDR3 has 16 residues. Trimming at V came to 4 bases and at J to 2 bases, leaving 6 bases not matched to a gene. Germline V gene data show CDR1 as SGDLS and CDR2 as YYNGEE. DNA of the CDR3: TGTGCCAGCAGCAGAGGGACTAGCGGACCCACAGATACGCAGTATTTT. This sequence encodes CASSRGTSGPTDTQYF.

The chain has TRBV5-1 and TRBJ1-6, with 7 nucleotides matching TRBD1. The germline V gene has CDR1 SGHRS and CDR2 YFSETQ. J lost 8 bases, V lost 4 bases, and 15 bases had no gene match. The CDR3 sequence is 17 residues long. As DNA, the CDR3 is TGCGCCAGCAGCCCAGGGACAGTCAACCTAGGGTATTCACCCCTCCACTTT. It yields the protein CASSPGTVNLGYSPLHF. The full variable domain, in which reference TRBV5-1 and TRBJ1-6 provide the parts outside the CDR3, is KAGVTQTPRYLIKTRGQQVTLSCSPISGHRSVSWYQQTPGQGLQFLFEYFSETQRNKGNFPGRFSGRQFSNSRSEMNVSTLELGDSALYLCASSPGTVNLGYSPLHFGNGTRLTVT.

The gene calls are TRBV7-6 and TRBJ2-2; 8 nucleotides agree with TRBD2. Per germline, CDR1 SGHVS and CDR2 FNYEAQ. The CDR3 sequence is 17 residues long. The V gene end was trimmed by 6 bases and the J gene end by 1 base; junction bases not matched to a gene: 10. CDR3: CASRPLLAGGNTGELFF. DNA of the CDR3: TGTGCCAGCAGGCCCCTTTTGGCGGGAGGGAACACCGGGGAGCTGTTTTTT.

This rearrangement joins TRBV27 to TRBJ1-6; D might be TRBD1 (6 bases). In germline, CDR1 is MNHEY, CDR2 SMNVEV (reference sequence). The germline V and J ends were trimmed by 6 bases and 8 bases, with 17 bases remaining between them. CDR3 length: 15 amino acids. The CDR3, as DNA: TGTGCCAGCAGGTTAGACAGGATTACGGATTCACCCCTCCACTTT. Translated, it gives CASRLDRITDSPLHF.

The chain has TRBV11-2 and TRBJ2-7; the match to TRBD2 covers 8 bases. This CDR3 spans 12 amino acids. Trimming took 11 bases from V and 2 from J; bases not matched to a gene: 5. Germline CDR1 reads SGHAT; CDR2 reads FQNNGV. CDR3 coding DNA: TGTGCCGGGGCGGGGGGACCCTACGAGCAGTACTTC. Amino acids: CAGAGGPYEQYF.

This sequence joins TRBV18 and TRBJ2-6, with TRBD2 identical over 10 bases. The germline CDR1 and CDR2 sequences are KGHSH and LQKENI. CDR3 length equals 17 residues. With 2 bases clipped from V and 1 base from J, the junction kept 2 bases outside the gene matches. The CDR3 loop reads CASSPNSGRSGANVLTF. The CDR3, as DNA: TGTGCCAGCTCACCAAATAGCGGGAGGTCTGGGGCCAACGTCCTGACTTTC.

V gene TRBV18 combines with J gene TRBJ1-6; D possibly corresponds to TRBD1 (5 bases). Germline values: CDR1 KGHSH, CDR2 LQKENI. CDR3 length: 15 amino acids. V lost 2 bases and J 7 bases, leaving 12 bases between the germline ends. The CDR3 loop is CASSPWREGNSPLHF. CDR3 in DNA: TGTGCCAGCTCACCATGGAGGGAGGGGAATTCACCCCTCCACTTT.

This sequence joins TRBV7-2 and TRBJ2-1; TRBD2 matches at 9 bases. This CDR3 spans 16 amino acids. V trimming: 5 bases; J trimming: 7 bases; junction bases outside the gene matches: 12. CDR1 and CDR2 (germline): SGHTA, FQGNSA. The CDR3 DNA follows: TGTGCCAGCAGCCCCAATCTCGCGGGGGGGCGGAATGAGCAGTTCTTC. Residues: CASSPNLAGGRNEQFF.

V gene TRBV5-6 combines with J gene TRBJ2-2; 8 bases match TRBD1. With 4 bases clipped from V and 5 bases from J, the junction kept 7 bases outside the gene matches. Germline values: CDR1 SGHDT, CDR2 YYEEEE. The CDR3 extends over 15 amino acids. This chain's CDR3 is CASSGDRGGTGELFF. The CDR3 bases are TGTGCCAGCAGCGGAGACAGGGGTGGGACCGGGGAGCTGTTTTTT.

V usage is TRBV27 and J usage is TRBJ1-2, with D maybe TRBD1 (5 bases). The CDR3 has 16 amino acids. CDR1 is MNHEY and CDR2 is SMNVEV in the germline V gene (reference sequence). The V end was cut by 6 bases, the J end by 0 bases, with 17 bases between. The CDR3 nucleotides read TGTGCCAGCAGCCCGGGAGGGCGAGGGGCTAACTATGGCTACACCTTC. This gives the protein CASSPGGRGANYGYTF.

CDR3 DNA sequence: TGTGCCAGTAGTATGGACAGAGATAATTCACCCCTCCACTTT. As protein: CASSMDRDNSPLHF. This chain joins TRBV19 and TRBJ1-6; possible D gene TRBD1, 6 bases. Germline V gene sequence: CDR1 LNHDA, CDR2 SQIVND (reference sequence). Trimming took off 3 bases at V and 5 bases at J, with 8 bases between the two ends. The CDR3 has 14 amino acids. The entire variable domain, with the rest obtained from reference TRBV19 and TRBJ1-6, is as follows: DGGITQSPKYLFRKEGQNVTLSCEQNLNHDAMYWYRQDPGQGLRLIYYSQIVNDFQKGDIAEGYSVSREKKESFPLTVTSAQKNPTAFYLCASSMDRDNSPLHFGNGTRLTVT.

The rearrangement uses TRBV9 and TRBJ2-5; D might be TRBD2 (5 bases). CDR3 length equals 15 residues. V dropped 0 bases and J dropped 2 bases, with 11 bases sitting between them. Germline V gives CDR1 SGDLS, CDR2 YYNGEE. CDR3 sequence reads: CASSVDGVGQETQYF. The CDR3 DNA is TGTGCCAGCAGCGTAGACGGGGTCGGGCAAGAGACCCAGTACTTC.

V usage is TRBV15 and J usage is TRBJ2-6; TRBD1 agrees at 8 bases. The V segment lost 3 bases and the J segment 0 bases; nucleotides outside the gene matches: 7. The CDR3 is made up of 18 amino acids. Germline V CDR1 and CDR2: LNHNV, YYDKDF (reference sequence). The CDR3 bases are TGTGCCACCAGCAGGATGGACAGGGTCGCCTCTGGGGCCAACGTCCTGACTTTC. Amino acid sequence: CATSRMDRVASGANVLTF.